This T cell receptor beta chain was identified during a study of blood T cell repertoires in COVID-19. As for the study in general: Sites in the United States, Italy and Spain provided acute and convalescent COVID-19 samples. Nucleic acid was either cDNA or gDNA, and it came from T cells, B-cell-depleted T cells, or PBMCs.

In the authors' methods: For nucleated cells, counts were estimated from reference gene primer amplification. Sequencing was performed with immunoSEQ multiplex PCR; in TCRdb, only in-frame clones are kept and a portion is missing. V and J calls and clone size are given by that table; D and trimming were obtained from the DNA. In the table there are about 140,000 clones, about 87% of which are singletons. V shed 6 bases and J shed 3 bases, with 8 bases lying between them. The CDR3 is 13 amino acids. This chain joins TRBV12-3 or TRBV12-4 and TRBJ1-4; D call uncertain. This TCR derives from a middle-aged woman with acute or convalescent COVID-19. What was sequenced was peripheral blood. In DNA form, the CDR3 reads TGTGCCAGCAGGGAGTATCCTAATGAAAAACTGTTTTTT. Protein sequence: CASREYPNEKLFF.